This entry lists 14 T cell receptor beta chains sequenced from one sample in a study of radiotherapy plus CTLA-4 blockade in lung cancer. The assay was immunoSEQ multiplex PCR, and TCRdb's table has in-frame clones only and misses some. The sample holds some 100,000 clones, 78% seen once. The specimen was peripheral blood, collected from a patient treated with radiotherapy plus ipilimumab. These receptors were taken from a human donor with non-small cell lung cancer who had a partial response to radiotherapy plus ipilimumab.

This clone was seen a handful of times. J is TRBJ2-2 and V is TRBV19, with 9 nucleotides matching TRBD2. The germline CDR1 and CDR2 sequences are LNHDA and SQIVND (reference sequence). The CDR3 runs 16 residues. With V trimmed by 1 base and J by 6 bases, 6 bases remained unmatched. CDR3: CASSIGSGSSSGELFF. Written as DNA, the CDR3 is TGTGCCAGTAGTATAGGTAGCGGGAGCAGTTCCGGGGAGCTGTTTTTT.

The V gene is TRBV5-8, the J gene TRBJ2-1, with D perhaps TRBD1 (6 bases). CDR1 and CDR2 from the germline V gene are SGHTS and YDEGEE. V lost 2 bases and J lost 6, with 9 bases in between. The CDR3 loop spans 13 amino acids. CDR3 nucleotides: TGTGCCAGCAGCTTCCCAGGGGTCAATGAGCAGTTCTTC. It is translated as CASSFPGVNEQFF.

The gene calls are TRBV5-5 and TRBJ2-7; a weak D match, TRBD1 (6 bases). CDR3 length equals 15 residues. V dropped 2 bases and J dropped 0 bases, with 12 bases sitting between them. Looked up from germline, CDR1 is SGHKS and CDR2 is YYEKEE (reference sequence). The CDR3 loop is CASSFFDRSSYEQYV. The DNA of the CDR3 is TGTGCCAGCAGCTTTTTCGACAGGAGCTCCTACGAGCAGTACGTC.

This sequence joins TRBV2 and TRBJ2-1; a possible D gene is TRBD2 (6 bases). V lost 3 bases and J lost 4, with 10 bases in between. The CDR3 is 14 residues long. Germline lookup yields CDR1 SNHLY and CDR2 FYNNEI. As DNA, the CDR3 is TGTGCCAGCAGTGAGACTAGGGGATACAATGAGCAGTTCTTC. Protein sequence: CASSETRGYNEQFF. Looking up the rest from reference TRBV2 and TRBJ2-1 gives the full variable domain: EPEVTQTPSHQVTQMGQEVILRCVPISNHLYFYWYRQILGQKVEFLVSFYNNEISEKSEIFDDQFSVERPDGSNFTLKIRSTKLEDSAMYFCASSETRGYNEQFFGPGTRLTVL.

J is TRBJ1-2 and V is TRBV5-1; perhaps TRBD1 as D (5 bases). V lost 3 bases to trimming and J lost 6 bases, with 12 bases between them. Per the germline V gene, CDR1 is SGHRS and CDR2 is YFSETQ. The CDR3 is made up of 13 amino acids. This chain's CDR3 is CASSSQGGNGYTF. The CDR3 nucleotides read TGCGCCAGCAGCTCCCAGGGTGGTAATGGCTACACCTTC.

The gene calls are TRBV4-2 and TRBJ2-1; D might be TRBD2 (6 bases). V lost 0 bases, J lost 7 bases, and 19 bases lay in between. The CDR3 length is 17 residues. The germline V gene has CDR1 LGHNA and CDR2 YNFKEQ. In DNA form, the CDR3 reads TGTGCCAGCAGCCAAGATACGACGGGAGTAGGATTAAATGAGCAGTTCTTC. Translation: CASSQDTTGVGLNEQFF.

This clone was observed a handful of times. The chain recombines TRBV18 with TRBJ1-1, with 8 bases matching TRBD1. Germline V gene data show CDR1 as KGHSH and CDR2 as LQKENI. Germline trimming cut 4 bases from V and 9 bases from J; bases unmatched to any gene: 4. The CDR3 is made up of 12 amino acids. CDR3 coding DNA: TGTGCCAGCTCACTGGACAGGGACAAAGCTTTCTTT. Translating gives CASSLDRDKAFF.

The chain employs TRBV5-1 and TRBJ2-5, with D unclear. CDR3 size: 14 residues. V was pared by 3 bases and J by 4 bases, with 13 bases between. CDR1 is SGHRS, CDR2 YFSETQ, per germline. The CDR3 is CASSSPPERETQYF. CDR3 DNA: TGCGCCAGCAGCTCCCCACCGGAGAGAGAGACCCAGTACTTC.

This clone was counted a few times. CDR3 residues: CASSPRQGQTEKLFF. The CDR3 DNA is TGTGCCAGCAGCCCTCGACAGGGTCAAACTGAAAAACTGTTTTTT. The chain recombines TRBV9 with TRBJ1-4; 7 bases map to TRBD1. Germline CDR1 and CDR2: SGDLS and YYNGEE. V was pared by 4 bases and J by 7 bases, with 10 bases of the junction left unmatched. The CDR3 has 15 amino acids.

The chain links TRBV5-1 to TRBJ2-1, with D tentatively TRBD2 (6 bases). Trimming left V 8 bases short and J 4 bases short, with 16 bases between. CDR3 length: 14 amino acids. Germline V gene lookup returns CDR1 SGHRS and CDR2 YFSETQ. The CDR3 DNA is TGCGCCAGTCGAGGACTAACGGCTTACAATGAGCAGTTCTTC. Translating gives CASRGLTAYNEQFF.

This clone appeared a few times. The rearrangement joins TRBV7-9 to TRBJ1-5; TRBD1 is a possible D gene (6 bases). Germline loops: CDR1 SEHNR, CDR2 FQNEAQ (reference sequence). The CDR3 has 14 residues. Trimming took off 6 bases at V and 1 base at J, with 10 bases between the two ends. Written as DNA, the CDR3 is TGTGCCAGCAGTCCCCAGGGGAGCAATCAGCCCCAGCATTTT. It translates to CASSPQGSNQPQHF.

This sequence joins TRBV10-3 and TRBJ2-3, with 8 bases identical to TRBD2. The CDR3 has 17 residues. The V gene end was trimmed by 3 bases and the J gene end by 0 bases; junction bases not matched to a gene: 8. The germline CDR1 and CDR2 sequences are ENHRY and SYGVKD. CDR3 in DNA: TGTGCCATCAGTGAAATCGGAGCGGGAGCTAGCACAGATACGCAGTATTTT. This sequence encodes CAISEIGAGASTDTQYF.

The V gene is TRBV7-2, the J gene TRBJ2-7, with TRBD2 identical over 7 bases. CDR1 and CDR2 (germline): SGHTA, FQGNSA. This CDR3 is built from 14 residues. J was trimmed by 1 base and V by 5 bases; bases with no gene match: 5. This chain's CDR3 is CASSHSGPSYEQYF. The CDR3, as DNA: TGTGCCAGCAGCCATAGCGGGCCATCCTACGAGCAGTACTTC.

This clone has just a few counts. The chain combines TRBV27 with TRBJ1-6, with D hard to call. The germline V gene has CDR1 MNHEY and CDR2 SMNVEV (reference sequence). With 4 bases removed from V and 4 bases from J, the gap between germline ends came to 11 bases. This CDR3 has 15 amino acids. CDR3 region: CASSSPGPYNSPLHF. CDR3 nucleotides: TGTGCCAGCAGTTCACCGGGTCCTTATAATTCACCCCTCCACTTT.